These T cell receptor beta chains were read from a single sample in a study of T cells after yellow fever vaccination. TCRdb processed the 5' RACE reads anew with MiXCR; each CDR3 protein has one entry. The repertoire holds some 240,000 distinct CDR3 sequences, with about 3.9% as singletons. This material consisted of PBMCs, taken 15 days after the yellow fever booster vaccination. Receptors were obtained from a man younger than 35 who received the YFV17D yellow fever vaccine. CDR3s include the opening cysteine and the closing phenylalanine or tryptophan. Fields, in order: D gene, CDR3 length, J gene, V gene, clone size, CDR3 protein, CDR3 DNA. D genes are given only for firm matches. Size values are once, few and many counts, or a class for expanded clones, and some rows have none.

d_call: TRBD2
cdr3_length: 17
j_call: TRBJ2-3
v_call: TRBV20-1
clone_size: many
cdr3_aa: CSAPSLGERGTTDTQYF
cdr3_nt: TGCAGTGCTCCGAGCTTGGGGGAGCGGGGGACCACAGATACGCAGTATTTT

d_call: TRBD2
cdr3_length: 15
j_call: TRBJ2-5
v_call: TRBV5-4
clone_size: many
cdr3_aa: CASRATSGGVETQYF
cdr3_nt: TGTGCCAGCAGGGCGACTAGCGGGGGGGTTGAGACCCAGTACTTC

d_call: -
cdr3_length: 14
j_call: TRBJ1-3
v_call: TRBV7-2
clone_size: many
cdr3_aa: CASSTGSSGNTIYF
cdr3_nt: TGTGCCAGCAGCACAGGGAGCTCTGGAAACACCATATATTTT

d_call: TRBD1
cdr3_length: 14
j_call: TRBJ1-1
v_call: TRBV7-2
clone_size: many
cdr3_aa: CASSSYRGWTEAFF
cdr3_nt: TGTGCCAGCAGCTCCTACAGGGGGTGGACTGAAGCTTTCTTT

d_call: TRBD2
cdr3_length: 13
j_call: TRBJ2-5
v_call: TRBV7-2
clone_size: many
cdr3_aa: CASRLASVETQYF
cdr3_nt: TGTGCCAGCAGACTAGCGTCGGTGGAGACCCAGTACTTC

d_call: -
cdr3_length: 15
j_call: TRBJ1-1
v_call: TRBV12-3/TRBV12-4
clone_size: many
cdr3_aa: CASSPHPGRDTEAFF
cdr3_nt: TGTGCCAGCAGTCCCCACCCCGGCAGGGACACTGAAGCTTTCTTT

d_call: TRBD1
cdr3_length: 16
j_call: TRBJ2-3
v_call: TRBV5-1
clone_size: many
cdr3_aa: CASSRRTGGSTDTQYF
cdr3_nt: TGCGCCAGCAGCCGACGGACAGGGGGAAGCACAGATACGCAGTATTTT

d_call: TRBD1
cdr3_length: 15
j_call: TRBJ1-3
v_call: TRBV7-6
clone_size: many
cdr3_aa: CASSIKTGFGNTIYF
cdr3_nt: TGTGCCAGCAGCATAAAGACAGGGTTTGGAAACACCATATATTTT

d_call: TRBD1
cdr3_length: 18
j_call: TRBJ2-5
v_call: TRBV5-1
clone_size: many
cdr3_aa: CASSLLGPETGGSETQYF
cdr3_nt: TGCGCCAGCAGCTTGCTGGGACCCGAGACAGGGGGGTCAGAGACCCAGTACTTC

d_call: -
cdr3_length: 11
j_call: TRBJ2-5
v_call: TRBV29-1
clone_size: many
cdr3_aa: CSVEMGETQYF
cdr3_nt: TGCAGCGTTGAAATGGGGGAGACCCAGTACTTC

d_call: -
cdr3_length: 15
j_call: TRBJ1-5
v_call: TRBV7-8
clone_size: -
cdr3_aa: CASSPVGSSNQPQHF
cdr3_nt: TGTGCCAGCAGCCCAGTGGGGTCTAGCAATCAGCCCCAGCATTTT

d_call: TRBD2
cdr3_length: 17
j_call: TRBJ2-1
v_call: TRBV7-7
clone_size: -
cdr3_aa: CASSPTSGVSSYNEQFF
cdr3_nt: TGTGCCAGCAGCCCTACTAGCGGGGTAAGCTCCTACAATGAGCAGTTCTTC

d_call: -
cdr3_length: 14
j_call: TRBJ1-2
v_call: TRBV11-2
clone_size: many
cdr3_aa: CASSFHQRTYGYTF
cdr3_nt: TGTGCCAGCAGCTTTCACCAACGGACCTATGGCTACACCTTC

d_call: TRBD1
cdr3_length: 19
j_call: TRBJ1-5
v_call: TRBV18
clone_size: many
cdr3_aa: CASSPPVGQGLYSNQPQHF
cdr3_nt: TGTGCCAGCTCACCACCAGTAGGACAGGGCCTGTATAGCAATCAGCCCCAGCATTTT

d_call: -
cdr3_length: 16
j_call: TRBJ2-7
v_call: TRBV21-1
clone_size: -
cdr3_aa: CASSKYGRRSSYEQYF
cdr3_nt: TGTGCCAGCAGCAAATACGGAAGAAGGAGCTCCTACGAGCAGTACTTC

d_call: -
cdr3_length: 14
j_call: TRBJ2-7
v_call: TRBV3-1
clone_size: many
cdr3_aa: CASSLSRGYDEQYF
cdr3_nt: TGTGCCAGCAGTCTCAGTCGGGGGTACGACGAGCAGTACTTC

d_call: -
cdr3_length: 13
j_call: TRBJ1-5
v_call: TRBV15
clone_size: many
cdr3_aa: CATSRGVGQPQHF
cdr3_nt: TGTGCCACCAGCAGAGGGGTGGGTCAGCCCCAGCATTTT

d_call: TRBD1
cdr3_length: 13
j_call: TRBJ1-2
v_call: TRBV20-1
clone_size: many
cdr3_aa: CSATTRQGAGYTF
cdr3_nt: TGCAGTGCTACGACGAGACAGGGGGCCGGCTACACCTTC

d_call: -
cdr3_length: 13
j_call: TRBJ1-2
v_call: TRBV7-9
clone_size: many
cdr3_aa: CASSLAGEDGYTF
cdr3_nt: TGTGCCAGCAGCTTAGCGGGGGAGGATGGCTACACCTTC

d_call: -
cdr3_length: 14
j_call: TRBJ1-5
v_call: TRBV10-3
clone_size: -
cdr3_aa: CAISAEFGTQPQHF
cdr3_nt: TGTGCCATCAGTGCTGAATTTGGGACTCAGCCCCAGCATTTT

d_call: TRBD1
cdr3_length: 15
j_call: TRBJ1-2
v_call: TRBV9
clone_size: few
cdr3_aa: CASSPRTGALYGYTF
cdr3_nt: TGTGCCAGCAGCCCCCGGACAGGGGCTCTCTATGGCTACACCTTC

d_call: TRBD1
cdr3_length: 13
j_call: TRBJ1-2
v_call: TRBV20-1
clone_size: many
cdr3_aa: CSATLDRGHGYTF
cdr3_nt: TGCAGTGCTACCCTGGACAGGGGGCATGGCTACACCTTC

d_call: -
cdr3_length: 11
j_call: TRBJ1-2
v_call: TRBV20-1
clone_size: many
cdr3_aa: CSARVGYGYTF
cdr3_nt: TGCAGTGCTAGAGTTGGCTATGGCTACACCTTC

d_call: TRBD2
cdr3_length: 15
j_call: TRBJ2-5
v_call: TRBV7-3
clone_size: many
cdr3_aa: CASSPSAGGAETQYF
cdr3_nt: TGTGCCAGCAGCCCATCAGCGGGGGGAGCGGAGACCCAGTACTTC

d_call: TRBD2
cdr3_length: 16
j_call: TRBJ2-3
v_call: TRBV5-1
clone_size: many
cdr3_aa: CASSLKSGGNTDTQYF
cdr3_nt: TGCGCCAGCAGCTTGAAAAGCGGGGGGAACACAGATACGCAGTATTTT

d_call: -
cdr3_length: 14
j_call: TRBJ1-2
v_call: TRBV29-1
clone_size: many
cdr3_aa: CSVERQLANYGYTF
cdr3_nt: TGCAGCGTTGAACGGCAGCTAGCTAACTATGGCTACACCTTC

d_call: -
cdr3_length: 16
j_call: TRBJ2-7
v_call: TRBV4-1
clone_size: many
cdr3_aa: CASSQAGLGGGHEQYF
cdr3_nt: TGCGCCAGCAGCCAGGCCGGTCTGGGGGGGGGCCACGAGCAGTACTTC

d_call: -
cdr3_length: 13
j_call: TRBJ1-4
v_call: TRBV7-9
clone_size: many
cdr3_aa: CASRDGTNEKLFF
cdr3_nt: TGTGCCAGCAGGGACGGAACTAATGAAAAACTGTTTTTT

d_call: -
cdr3_length: 14
j_call: TRBJ2-3
v_call: TRBV12-3/TRBV12-4
clone_size: many
cdr3_aa: CASSLRQDTDTQYF
cdr3_nt: TGTGCCAGCAGTTTGCGACAGGACACAGATACGCAGTATTTT

d_call: TRBD1
cdr3_length: 17
j_call: TRBJ1-6
v_call: TRBV4-3
clone_size: many
cdr3_aa: CASSPYPTGGNNSPLHF
cdr3_nt: TGCGCCAGCAGCCCCTATCCAACAGGGGGCAATAATTCACCCCTCCACTTT

d_call: TRBD2
cdr3_length: 14
j_call: TRBJ2-7
v_call: TRBV5-4
clone_size: -
cdr3_aa: CASSFGGAEYEQYF
cdr3_nt: TGTGCCAGCAGCTTCGGGGGGGCTGAATACGAGCAGTACTTC

d_call: TRBD2
cdr3_length: 17
j_call: TRBJ2-1
v_call: TRBV20-1
clone_size: many
cdr3_aa: CSARGLAGFDIISEQFF
cdr3_nt: TGCAGTGCTAGGGGACTAGCGGGGTTCGATATTATCAGTGAGCAGTTCTTC

d_call: -
cdr3_length: 14
j_call: TRBJ1-1
v_call: TRBV29-1
clone_size: many
cdr3_aa: CSVGGEVTFTEAFF
cdr3_nt: TGCAGCGTCGGGGGCGAGGTCACTTTCACTGAAGCTTTCTTT

d_call: TRBD2
cdr3_length: 13
j_call: TRBJ2-7
v_call: TRBV9
clone_size: many
cdr3_aa: CASSVGSGVVQYF
cdr3_nt: TGTGCCAGCAGCGTGGGTAGCGGGGTGGTGCAGTACTTC

d_call: TRBD2
cdr3_length: 15
j_call: TRBJ2-5
v_call: TRBV7-2
clone_size: many
cdr3_aa: CASSLDGTSGETQYF
cdr3_nt: TGTGCCAGCAGCTTAGACGGGACTAGCGGGGAGACCCAGTACTTC

d_call: TRBD1
cdr3_length: 14
j_call: TRBJ1-5
v_call: TRBV19
clone_size: -
cdr3_aa: CATRQGPRDQPQHF
cdr3_nt: TGTGCCACCCGACAGGGGCCTCGCGATCAGCCCCAGCATTTT

d_call: TRBD2
cdr3_length: 16
j_call: TRBJ2-3
v_call: TRBV5-6
clone_size: -
cdr3_aa: CASSLYAGGGADTQYF
cdr3_nt: TGTGCCAGCAGCTTGTACGCGGGGGGGGGCGCAGATACGCAGTATTTT